This passage covers 3 T cell receptor beta chains from one sample sequenced in a study of CD8+ T cells in alopecia areata. The authors extracted RNA and reverse transcribed it into cDNA as the sequencing template. The protocol was immunoSEQ multiplex PCR, while the TCRdb copy is restricted to in-frame clones and leaves out a portion. The data contain about 150,000 clones, 50% to 65% of them seen just once; the ten biggest clones take up approximately 19%. Sequencing was performed on CD8+ T cells sorted from blood, taken at week 0. These receptors all come from a human donor with alopecia areata.

The chain recombines TRBV23-1 with TRBJ2-7; 9 bases line up with TRBD1. TRBV23-1 is an open reading frame whose function is uncertain. The CDR3 consists of 17 residues. Unmatched junction bases numbered 11, after V lost 3 bases and J lost 2 bases. The CDR3 loop is CASSHLCKDRGAYEQYF. The CDR3 DNA is TGCGCCAGCAGTCACCTCTGTAAGGACAGGGGAGCCTACGAGCAGTACTTC.

There are a few counts of this clone. The chain employs TRBV29-1 and TRBJ1-2; D is unclear. Germline V lookup: CDR1 SQVTM, CDR2 ANQGSEA. CDR3 length: 11 amino acids. V was clipped by 6 bases and J by 4 bases, with 9 bases between them. The CDR3 loop is CSVVKSYGYTF. The CDR3 coding sequence is TGCAGCGTCGTGAAAAGCTATGGCTACACCTTC.

This clone was detected only a few times. The CDR3 coding sequence is TGTGCCAGCAGCCCCCTGACTCAAAACACCGGGGAGCTGTTTTTT. Its translation is CASSPLTQNTGELFF. This chain connects TRBV27 to TRBJ2-2; D is unclear. The V end was cut by 6 bases, the J end by 2 bases, with 13 bases between. This CDR3 comprises 15 residues. Germline CDR1 and CDR2: MNHEY and SMNVEV (reference sequence).